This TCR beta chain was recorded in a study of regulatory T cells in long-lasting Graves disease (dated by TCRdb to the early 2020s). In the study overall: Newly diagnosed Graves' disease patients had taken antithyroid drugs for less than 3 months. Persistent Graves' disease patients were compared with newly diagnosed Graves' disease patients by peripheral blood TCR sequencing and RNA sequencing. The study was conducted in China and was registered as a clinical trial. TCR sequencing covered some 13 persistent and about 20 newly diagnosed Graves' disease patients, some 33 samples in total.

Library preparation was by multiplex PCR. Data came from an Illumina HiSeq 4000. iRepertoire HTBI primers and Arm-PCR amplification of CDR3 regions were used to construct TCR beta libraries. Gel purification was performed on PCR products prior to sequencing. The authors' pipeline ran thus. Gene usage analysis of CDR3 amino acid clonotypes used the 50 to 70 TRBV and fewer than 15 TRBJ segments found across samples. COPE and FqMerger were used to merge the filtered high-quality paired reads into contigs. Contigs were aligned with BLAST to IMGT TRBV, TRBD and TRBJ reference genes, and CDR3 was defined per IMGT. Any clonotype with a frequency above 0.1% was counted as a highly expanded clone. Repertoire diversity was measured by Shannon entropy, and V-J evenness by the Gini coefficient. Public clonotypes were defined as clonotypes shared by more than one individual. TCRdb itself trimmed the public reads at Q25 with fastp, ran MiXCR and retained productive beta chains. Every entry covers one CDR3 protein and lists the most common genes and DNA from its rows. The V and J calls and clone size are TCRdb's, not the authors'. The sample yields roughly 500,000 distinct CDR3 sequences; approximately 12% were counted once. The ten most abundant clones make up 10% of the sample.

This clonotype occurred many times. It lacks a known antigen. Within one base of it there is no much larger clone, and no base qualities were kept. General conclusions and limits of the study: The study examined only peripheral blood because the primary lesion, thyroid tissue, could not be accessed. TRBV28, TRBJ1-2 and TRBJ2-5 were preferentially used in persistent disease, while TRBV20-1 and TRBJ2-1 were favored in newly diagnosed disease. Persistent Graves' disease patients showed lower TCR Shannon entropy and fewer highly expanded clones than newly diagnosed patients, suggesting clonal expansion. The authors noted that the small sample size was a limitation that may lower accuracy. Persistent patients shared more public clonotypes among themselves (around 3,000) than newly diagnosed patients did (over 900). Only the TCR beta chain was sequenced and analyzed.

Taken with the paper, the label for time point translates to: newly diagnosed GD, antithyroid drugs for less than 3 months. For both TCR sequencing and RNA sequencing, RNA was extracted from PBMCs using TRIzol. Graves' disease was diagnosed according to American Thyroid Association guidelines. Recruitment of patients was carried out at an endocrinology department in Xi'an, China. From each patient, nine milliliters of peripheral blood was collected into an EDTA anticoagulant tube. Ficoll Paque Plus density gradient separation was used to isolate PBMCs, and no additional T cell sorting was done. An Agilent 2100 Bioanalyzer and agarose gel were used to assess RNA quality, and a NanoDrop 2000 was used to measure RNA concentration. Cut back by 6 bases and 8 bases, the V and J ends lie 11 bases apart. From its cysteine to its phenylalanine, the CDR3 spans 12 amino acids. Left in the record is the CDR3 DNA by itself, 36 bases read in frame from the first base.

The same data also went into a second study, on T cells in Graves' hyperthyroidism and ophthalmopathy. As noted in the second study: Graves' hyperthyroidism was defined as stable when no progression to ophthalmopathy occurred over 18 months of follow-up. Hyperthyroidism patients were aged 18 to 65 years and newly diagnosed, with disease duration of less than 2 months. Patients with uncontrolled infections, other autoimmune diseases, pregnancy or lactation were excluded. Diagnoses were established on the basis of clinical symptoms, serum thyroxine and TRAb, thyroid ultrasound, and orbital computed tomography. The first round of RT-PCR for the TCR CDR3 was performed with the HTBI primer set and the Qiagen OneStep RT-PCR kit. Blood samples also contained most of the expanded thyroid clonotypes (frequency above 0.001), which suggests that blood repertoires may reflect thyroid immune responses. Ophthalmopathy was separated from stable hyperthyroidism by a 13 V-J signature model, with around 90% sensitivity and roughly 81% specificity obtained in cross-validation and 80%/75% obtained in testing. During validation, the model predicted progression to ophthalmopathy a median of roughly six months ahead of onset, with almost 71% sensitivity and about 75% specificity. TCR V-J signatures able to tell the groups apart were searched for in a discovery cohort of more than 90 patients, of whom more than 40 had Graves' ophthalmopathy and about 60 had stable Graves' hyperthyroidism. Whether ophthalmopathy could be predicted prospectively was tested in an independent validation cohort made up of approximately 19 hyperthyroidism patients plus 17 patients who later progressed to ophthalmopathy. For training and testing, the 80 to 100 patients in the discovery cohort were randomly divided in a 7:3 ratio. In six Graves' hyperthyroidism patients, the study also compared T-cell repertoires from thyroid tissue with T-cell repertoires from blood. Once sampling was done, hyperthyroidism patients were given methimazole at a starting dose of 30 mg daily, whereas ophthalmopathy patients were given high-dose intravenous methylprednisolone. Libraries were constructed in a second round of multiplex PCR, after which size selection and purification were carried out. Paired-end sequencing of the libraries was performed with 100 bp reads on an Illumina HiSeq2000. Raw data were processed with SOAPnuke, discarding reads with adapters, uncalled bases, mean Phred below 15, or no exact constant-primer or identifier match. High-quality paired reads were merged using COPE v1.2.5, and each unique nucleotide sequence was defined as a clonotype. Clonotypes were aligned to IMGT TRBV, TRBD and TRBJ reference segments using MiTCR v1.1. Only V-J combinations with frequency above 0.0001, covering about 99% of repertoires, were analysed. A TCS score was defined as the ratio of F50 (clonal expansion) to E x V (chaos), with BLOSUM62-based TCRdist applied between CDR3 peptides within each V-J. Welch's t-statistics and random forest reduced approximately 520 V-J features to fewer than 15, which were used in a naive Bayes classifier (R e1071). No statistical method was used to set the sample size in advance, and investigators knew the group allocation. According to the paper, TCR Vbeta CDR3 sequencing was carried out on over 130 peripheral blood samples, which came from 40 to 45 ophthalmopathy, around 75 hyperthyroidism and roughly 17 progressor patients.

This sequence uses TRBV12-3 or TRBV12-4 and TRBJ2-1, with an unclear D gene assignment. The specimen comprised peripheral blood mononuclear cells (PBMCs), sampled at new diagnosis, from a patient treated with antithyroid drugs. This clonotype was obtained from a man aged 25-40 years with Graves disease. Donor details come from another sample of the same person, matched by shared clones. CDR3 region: CASSAKGDEQFF. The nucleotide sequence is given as TGTGCCAGCAGCGCCAAGGGCGATGAGCAGTTCTTC.